This entry lists 9 T cell receptor beta chains sequenced from one sample in a study of T cell responses to AZD1222 COVID-19 vaccine. Profiling relied on immunoSEQ multiplex PCR, and the TCRdb table lists in-frame clones only, not all of them. The sample yields over 130,000 clones, 93% seen once. The material was peripheral blood, obtained on day 0 of AZD1222 vaccination. Receptors originate from an adult in good health.

The chain has TRBV9 and TRBJ1-2; D is ambiguous. Trimming shortened V by 4 bases and J by 8 bases, and 21 bases separated the two germline ends. The length of the CDR3 is 15 residues. Per germline, CDR1 SGDLS and CDR2 YYNGEE. CDR3 sequence (DNA): TGTGCCAGCAGCTCGGAGGCTGACCGGCAGCAGGGCTACACCTTC. Its translation: CASSSEADRQQGYTF.

This chain links TRBV5-1 with TRBJ2-7, with 10 bases aligning to TRBD2. Germline assignment: CDR1 SGHRS and CDR2 YFSETQ. V was pared by 4 bases and J by 3 bases, with 7 bases of the junction left unmatched. This CDR3 has 15 residues. CDR3 sequence: CASSPLAGEHYEQYF. The CDR3 DNA is TGCGCCAGCAGCCCTCTAGCGGGGGAGCACTACGAGCAGTACTTC.

The chain carries TRBV3-1 (or the pseudogene TRBV3-2) and TRBJ2-7; possibly TRBD1 for D (5 bases). Germline loops: CDR1 LGHDT, CDR2 YNNKEL (reference sequence). Trimming shortened V by 4 bases and J by 2 bases, and 9 bases separated the two germline ends. This CDR3 has 13 residues. The CDR3 is CASSLRQTYEQYF. The CDR3 nucleotides read TGTGCCAGCAGCCTACGACAGACCTACGAGCAGTACTTC.

This chain joins TRBV4-3 and TRBJ2-1; D is uncertain. Germline values: CDR1 LGHNA, CDR2 YSLEER. V was pared by 0 bases and J by 6 bases, with 18 bases between. The CDR3 extends over 17 amino acids. CDR3 loop: CASSQDPRGVNSNEQFF. CDR3 DNA sequence: TGCGCCAGCAGCCAAGATCCCCGTGGAGTTAATTCCAATGAGCAGTTCTTC.

The chain recombines TRBV19 with TRBJ2-7; 7 bases are a match to TRBD1. V was clipped by 7 bases and J by 1 base; unmatched bases: 10. The CDR3 totals 15 residues. CDR1 and CDR2 (germline): LNHDA, SQIVND (reference sequence). The CDR3 sequence is CASTPGAGGSYEQYF. For the CDR3, the DNA is TGTGCCAGTACCCCAGGGGCAGGGGGATCCTACGAGCAGTACTTC.

The chain combines TRBV18 with TRBJ2-5; TRBD2 matches 9 bases. Germline V gene lookup returns CDR1 KGHSH and CDR2 LQKENI. Trimming at V came to 3 bases and at J to 5 bases, leaving 10 bases not matched to a gene. The length of the CDR3 is 16 residues. CDR3 amino acids: CASSPRGGGAGETQYF. The CDR3 coding sequence is TGTGCCAGCTCACCCCGAGGCGGGGGGGCTGGTGAGACCCAGTACTTC.

The J gene is TRBJ2-7, the V gene TRBV19, with 9 positions matching TRBD1. The CDR3 is 15 residues long. J was trimmed by 2 bases and V by 3 bases; bases with no gene match: 5. Germline CDR1 reads LNHDA; CDR2 reads SQIVND (reference sequence). The CDR3 reads CASSMPGTGTYEQYF. CDR3 in DNA: TGTGCCAGTAGTATGCCTGGGACAGGGACCTACGAGCAGTACTTC.

The rearrangement joins TRBV19 to TRBJ1-1; D unclear. There are 13 residues in the CDR3. The V gene's germline CDR1 is LNHDA and CDR2 SQIVND (reference sequence). Trimming removed 7 bases from V and 4 bases from J, with 13 bases in between. The CDR3 reads CASNGRLATEAFF. CDR3 nucleotides: TGTGCCAGTAACGGCCGCCTGGCCACTGAAGCTTTCTTT.

V and J are TRBV9 and TRBJ2-1; TRBD2 matches 7 bases. CDR1 is SGDLS, CDR2 YYNGEE, per germline. The CDR3 runs to 16 residues. The V and J ends lost 1 base and 3 bases, in that order; junction bases with no gene match: 7. CDR3 nucleotides: TGTGCCAGCAGCGTACTTCCGGGAGGCCTCTACAATGAGCAGTTCTTC. Translating it yields CASSVLPGGLYNEQFF. Full variable domain (missing parts from reference TRBV9 and TRBJ2-1): DSGVTQTPKHLITATGQRVTLRCSPRSGDLSVYWYQQSLDQGLQFLIQYYNGEERAKGNILERFSAQQFPDLHSELNLSSLELGDSALYFCASSVLPGGLYNEQFFGPGTRLTVL.